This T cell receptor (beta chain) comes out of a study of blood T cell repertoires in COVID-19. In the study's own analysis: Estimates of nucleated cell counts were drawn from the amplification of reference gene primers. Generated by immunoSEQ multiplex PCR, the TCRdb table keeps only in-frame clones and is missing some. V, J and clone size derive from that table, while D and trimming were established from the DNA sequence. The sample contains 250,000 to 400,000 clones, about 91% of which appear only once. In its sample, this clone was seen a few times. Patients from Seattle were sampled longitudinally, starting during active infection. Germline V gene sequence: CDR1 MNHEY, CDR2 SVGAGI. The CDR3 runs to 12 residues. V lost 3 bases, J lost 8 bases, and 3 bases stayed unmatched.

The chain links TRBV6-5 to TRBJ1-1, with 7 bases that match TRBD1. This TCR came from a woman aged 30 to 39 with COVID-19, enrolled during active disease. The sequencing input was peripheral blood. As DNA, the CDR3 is TGTGCCAGCAGTTATGGGACAGAAGAAGCTTTCTTT. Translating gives CASSYGTEEAFF.